This TCR beta chain is from a study of cytomegalovirus exposure and HLA in healthy donors. Primers for the PCR totalled 60 Vbeta and 13 Jbeta. Source study methods: In a later analysis, the count reached roughly 80 million unique TCR beta chains, with about 12 million shared. TCRdb's copy holds only in-frame clones and misses some; the assay was immunoSEQ multiplex PCR. For V, J and clone size, that table is used; D and trimming come from the DNA. The repertoire holds 100,000 to 150,000 clones, over 75% seen once, with 4.2% in the top ten. Points on this clone: As yet, its antigen is unknown.

Study-wide results and caveats: The study had only CMV serostatus as immune exposure information. When the data were analyzed later, several of the most significant clusters appeared to be linked to common viral pathogens. The study reported that TCR beta sequences accurately predicted HLA-A and HLA-B alleles in most subjects.

The CDR3 extends over 13 amino acids. The V end was cut by 2 bases, the J end by 5 bases, with 10 bases between. Germline V gene data show CDR1 as GTSNPN and CDR2 as SVGIG (reference sequence). The chain couples TRBV30 to TRBJ1-5; a possible D gene is TRBD1 (6 bases). Sample: PBMCs. The source of this sequence is a male donor in good health and CMV-seropositive. The CDR3 DNA reads as TGTGCCTGGAGTCCCAGGGGCGATCAGCCCCAGCATTTT. It yields the protein CAWSPRGDQPQHF.